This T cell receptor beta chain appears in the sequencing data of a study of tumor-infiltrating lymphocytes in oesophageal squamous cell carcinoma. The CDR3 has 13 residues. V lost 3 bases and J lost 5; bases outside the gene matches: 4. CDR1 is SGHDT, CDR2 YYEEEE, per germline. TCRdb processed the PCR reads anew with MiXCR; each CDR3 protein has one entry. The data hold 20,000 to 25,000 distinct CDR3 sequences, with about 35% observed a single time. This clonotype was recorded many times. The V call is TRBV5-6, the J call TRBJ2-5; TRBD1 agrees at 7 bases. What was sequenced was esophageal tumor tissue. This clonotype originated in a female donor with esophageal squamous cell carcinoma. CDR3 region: CASSYGTEETQYF. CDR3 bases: TGTGCCAGCAGCTACGGGACAGAGGAGACCCAGTACTTC.